This T cell receptor (beta chain) was profiled in a study of blood T cell repertoires in COVID-19. Which cohort a participant joined came from the clinical history participants gave. Before being deemed recovered, Cohort 3 donors had two negative PCRs, clearance, or symptom resolution. The germline V gene has CDR1 MNHEY and CDR2 SVGEGT. V lost 2 bases, J lost 0 bases, and 3 bases lay in between. This CDR3 region has 13 residues. Per the original data handling: The assay estimated nucleated cells by amplifying reference gene primers. Clones were sequenced by immunoSEQ multiplex PCR, and TCRdb holds only the in-frame ones, with some missing. V, J and clone size derive from that table, while D and trimming were established from the DNA sequence. This table holds 250,000 to 300,000 clones, 85% to 90% found once.

Sequencing input: PBMCs or T cells enriched from blood (not recorded which). This chain connects TRBV6-2 or TRBV6-3 to TRBJ2-3; D is undetermined. The TCR originated in a man in his forties who had recovered from COVID-19. CDR3 DNA sequence: TGTGCCAGCAGTTACATAAGCACAGATACGCAGTATTTT. Its protein is CASSYISTDTQYF.